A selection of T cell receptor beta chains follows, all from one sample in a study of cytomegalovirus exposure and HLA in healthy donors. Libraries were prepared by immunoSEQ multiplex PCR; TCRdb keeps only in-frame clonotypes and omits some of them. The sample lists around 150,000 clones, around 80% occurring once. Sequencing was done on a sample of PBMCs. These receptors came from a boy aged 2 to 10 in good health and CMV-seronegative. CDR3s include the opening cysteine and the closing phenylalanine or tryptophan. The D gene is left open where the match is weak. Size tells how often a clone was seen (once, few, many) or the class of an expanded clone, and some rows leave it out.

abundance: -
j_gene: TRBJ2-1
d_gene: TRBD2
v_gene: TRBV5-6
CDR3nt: TGTGCCAGCAGCTTGTTTGGTAGCGGGGGACCCTACAATGAGCAGTTCTTC
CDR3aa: CASSLFGSGGPYNEQFF

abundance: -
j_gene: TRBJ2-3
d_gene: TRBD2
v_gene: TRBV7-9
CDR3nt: TGTGCCAGCAGCTTAGGTGGCGGGGGGGCCGTGTTTAACGCAGATACGCAGTATTTT
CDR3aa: CASSLGGGGAVFNADTQYF

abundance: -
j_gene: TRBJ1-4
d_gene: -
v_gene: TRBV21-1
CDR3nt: TGTGCCAGCAGCAACCTGGGACTGGTTGGAGAAAAACTGTTTTTT
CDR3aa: CASSNLGLVGEKLFF

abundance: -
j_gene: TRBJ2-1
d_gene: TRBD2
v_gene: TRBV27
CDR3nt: TGTGCCAGCACACAGCGGGGCGGCTCCTACAATGAGCAGTTCTTC
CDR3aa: CASTQRGGSYNEQFF

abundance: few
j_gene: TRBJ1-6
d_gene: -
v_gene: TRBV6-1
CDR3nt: TGTGCCAGCAGCGAATCTACAGCGGGCTATAATTCACCCCTCCACTTT
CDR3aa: CASSESTAGYNSPLHF

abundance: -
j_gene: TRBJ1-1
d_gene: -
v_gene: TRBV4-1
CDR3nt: TGCGCCAGCAGCCAAGGTGAGGCCACTTTGAACACTGAAGCTTTCTTT
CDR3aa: CASSQGEATLNTEAFF

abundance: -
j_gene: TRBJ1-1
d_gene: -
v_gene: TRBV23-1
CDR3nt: TGCGCCAGAAAGAAGCTATTCGTCAAACTAGAAAATTTGAACACTGAAGCTTTCTTT
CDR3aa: CARKKLFVKLENLNTEAFF

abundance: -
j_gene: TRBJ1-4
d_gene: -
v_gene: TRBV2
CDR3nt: TGTGCCAGCAGTGTCCCTCCAGGGCGGCCAACTAATGAAAAACTGTTTTTT
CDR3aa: CASSVPPGRPTNEKLFF

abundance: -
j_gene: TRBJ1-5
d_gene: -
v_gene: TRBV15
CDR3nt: TGTGCCACCAGCAGGGCTACCCGGGCCAGTGGGGGGTGGAATCAGCCCCAGCATTTT
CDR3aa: CATSRATRASGGWNQPQHF

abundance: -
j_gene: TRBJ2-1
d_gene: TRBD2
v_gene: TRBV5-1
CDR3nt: TGCGCCAGCAGCACCCGGGGGGGCCGGGAGCAGTTCTTC
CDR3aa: CASSTRGGREQFF

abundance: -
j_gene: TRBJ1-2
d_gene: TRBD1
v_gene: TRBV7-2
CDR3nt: TGTGCCAGCAGCCCCGGACAGGTGCCTTCCTATGGCTACACCTTC
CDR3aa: CASSPGQVPSYGYTF

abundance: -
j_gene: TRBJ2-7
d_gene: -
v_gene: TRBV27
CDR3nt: TGTGCCAGCAGTTTATATGGTAGGGGAGAGCAGTACTTC
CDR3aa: CASSLYGRGEQYF

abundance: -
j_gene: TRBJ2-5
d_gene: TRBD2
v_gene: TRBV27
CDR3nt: TGTGCCAGCAGGCGGGCGGGACTAGCGGGAGCCGGGGAGACCCAGTACTTC
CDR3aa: CASRRAGLAGAGETQYF

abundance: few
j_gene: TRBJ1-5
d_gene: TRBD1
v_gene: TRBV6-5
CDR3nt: TGTGCCAGCAGTTTAAGGGCAGGGGGTCATCAGCCCCAGCATTTT
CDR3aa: CASSLRAGGHQPQHF

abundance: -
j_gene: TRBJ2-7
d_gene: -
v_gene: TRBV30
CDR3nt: TGTGCCTGGAGCGGTTCGGAAGGGGTTATGGACGAGCAGTACTTC
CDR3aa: CAWSGSEGVMDEQYF

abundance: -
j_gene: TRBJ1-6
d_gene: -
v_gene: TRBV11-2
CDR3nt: TGTGCCAGCAGCTTAAGGGTGTTAGCGGAAGCTTATAATTCACCCCTCCACTTT
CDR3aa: CASSLRVLAEAYNSPLHF

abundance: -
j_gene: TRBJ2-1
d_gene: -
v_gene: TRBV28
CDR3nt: TGTGCCAGCAGTTCCCAATTAACTCCGTTCTTC
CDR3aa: CASSSQLTPFF

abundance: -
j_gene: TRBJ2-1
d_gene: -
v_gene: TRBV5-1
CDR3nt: TGCGCCAGCAGACCCGTGGGGCGATACAATGAGCAGTTCTTC
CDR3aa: CASRPVGRYNEQFF

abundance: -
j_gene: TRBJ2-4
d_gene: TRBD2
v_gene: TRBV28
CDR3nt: TGTGCCAGCAGACCACCCGGACTAGTGGCCCAGTACTTC
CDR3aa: CASRPPGLVAQYF

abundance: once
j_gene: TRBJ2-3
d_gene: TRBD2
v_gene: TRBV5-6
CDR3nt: TGTGCCAGCAGCTTGGGGACTAGCGGGATAAGCGATACGCAGTATTTT
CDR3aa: CASSLGTSGISDTQYF

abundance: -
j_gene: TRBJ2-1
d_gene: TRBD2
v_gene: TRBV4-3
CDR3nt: TGCGCCAGCAGCCAAGGGCGACTAGCGGGACTCTTCGATGAGCAGTTCTTC
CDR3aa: CASSQGRLAGLFDEQFF

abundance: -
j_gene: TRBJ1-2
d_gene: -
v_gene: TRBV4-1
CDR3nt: TGCGCCAGCAGCCAAGTTAGTTCGCCTACTTACTATGGCTACACCTTC
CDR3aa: CASSQVSSPTYYGYTF

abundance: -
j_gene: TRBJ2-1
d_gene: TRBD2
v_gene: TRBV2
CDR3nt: TGTGCCAGCAGTGAAAACCCTAGCGGGGGGGCGTACAATGAGCAGTTCTTC
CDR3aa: CASSENPSGGAYNEQFF

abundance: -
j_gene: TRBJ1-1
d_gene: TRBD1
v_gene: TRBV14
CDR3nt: TGTGCCAGCAGCCAAGTGGGACAGGAGGGCACTGAAGCTTTCTTT
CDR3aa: CASSQVGQEGTEAFF

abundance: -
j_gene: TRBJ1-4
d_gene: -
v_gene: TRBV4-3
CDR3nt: TGCGCCAGCAGCCATATAGACCCTTCAGGGGTTAATGAAAAACTGTTTTTT
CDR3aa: CASSHIDPSGVNEKLFF

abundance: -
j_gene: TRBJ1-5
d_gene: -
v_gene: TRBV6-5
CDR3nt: TGTGCCAGCAGTACTTGGACAGATAGCAATCAGCCCCAGCATTTT
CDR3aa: CASSTWTDSNQPQHF

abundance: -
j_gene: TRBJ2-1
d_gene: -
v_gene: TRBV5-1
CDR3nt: TGCGCCAGCAGCTTGGGACTAGGCGTTTCCAATGAGCAGTTCTTC
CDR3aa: CASSLGLGVSNEQFF

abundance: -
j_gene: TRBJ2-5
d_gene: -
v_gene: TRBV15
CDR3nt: TGTGCCACCAGCAGGGGGCTGGGGCCTTCGGGCCAGTACTTC
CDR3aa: CATSRGLGPSGQYF

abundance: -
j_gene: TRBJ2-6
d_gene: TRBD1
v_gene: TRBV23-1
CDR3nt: TGCGCCAGCAGGGGACAGGGGATATCTGGGGCCAACGTCCTGACTTTC
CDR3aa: CASRGQGISGANVLTF

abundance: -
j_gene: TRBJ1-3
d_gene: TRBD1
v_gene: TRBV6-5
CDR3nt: TGTGCCAGCAGTTACCGACAGGGGATAACTGGAAACACCATATATTTT
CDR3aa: CASSYRQGITGNTIYF

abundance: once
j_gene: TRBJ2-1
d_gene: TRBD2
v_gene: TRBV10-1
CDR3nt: TGCGCCAGCAGTGAAGAAAGGACTAGCGGGAGGTCGCGGGGTATCAATGAGCAGTTCTTC
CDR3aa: CASSEERTSGRSRGINEQFF

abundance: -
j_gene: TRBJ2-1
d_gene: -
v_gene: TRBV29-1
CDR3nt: TGCAGCGTTGGGGCAGGGAATTCCTACAATGAGCAGTTCTTC
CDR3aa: CSVGAGNSYNEQFF

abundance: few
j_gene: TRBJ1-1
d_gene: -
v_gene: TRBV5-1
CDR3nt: TGCGCCAGCACCAGGCAATTGAACACTGAAGCTTTCTTT
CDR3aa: CASTRQLNTEAFF

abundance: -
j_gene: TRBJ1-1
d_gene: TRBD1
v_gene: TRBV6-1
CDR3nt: TGTGCCAGCAGTGATCGGGTCGGGACAGGGATAAACACTGAAGCTTTCTTT
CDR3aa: CASSDRVGTGINTEAFF

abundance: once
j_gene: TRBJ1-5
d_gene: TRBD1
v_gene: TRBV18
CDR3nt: TGTGCCAGCTCACCGGGAGGACAGGGAGGGGGGCAGCCCCAGCATTTT
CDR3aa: CASSPGGQGGGQPQHF

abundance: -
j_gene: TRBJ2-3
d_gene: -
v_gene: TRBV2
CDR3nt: TGTGCCAGCAGTGAAGGAACTAGTCGCACAGATACGCAGTATTTT
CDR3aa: CASSEGTSRTDTQYF

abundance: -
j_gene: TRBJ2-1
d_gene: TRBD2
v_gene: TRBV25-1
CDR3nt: TGTGCCAGCAGTGAAGGGGGGACTACCCTCTACAATGAGCAGTTCTTC
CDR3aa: CASSEGGTTLYNEQFF

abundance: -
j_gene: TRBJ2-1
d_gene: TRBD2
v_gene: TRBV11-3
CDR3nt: TGTGCCAGCTCACTAGCGGGAGTCGAGCAGTTCTTC
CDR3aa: CASSLAGVEQFF

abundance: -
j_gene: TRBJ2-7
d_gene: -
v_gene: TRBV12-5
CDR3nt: TGTGCTAGTGGCCTAGGCGGAACATGCGAGCAGTACTTC
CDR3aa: CASGLGGTCEQYF

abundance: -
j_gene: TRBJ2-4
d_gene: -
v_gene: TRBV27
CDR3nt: TGTGCCAGCAGTCTAGTGGCGATAGCCAAAAACATTCAGTACTTC
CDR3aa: CASSLVAIAKNIQYF

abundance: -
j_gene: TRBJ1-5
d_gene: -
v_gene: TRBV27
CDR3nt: TGTGCCAGCAGTCCCCTTCCCCGCAATCAGCCCCAGCATTTT
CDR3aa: CASSPLPRNQPQHF

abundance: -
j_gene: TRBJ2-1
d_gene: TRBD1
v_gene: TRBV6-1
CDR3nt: TGTGCCGCCTCACCGGGACAGGGTTCTGGGAATGAGCAGTTCTTC
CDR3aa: CAASPGQGSGNEQFF

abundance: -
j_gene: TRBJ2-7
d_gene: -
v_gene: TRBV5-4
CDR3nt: TGTGCCAGCAGCTTGGGTCGACAGGGAGGTGTCGAGCAGTACTTC
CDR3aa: CASSLGRQGGVEQYF

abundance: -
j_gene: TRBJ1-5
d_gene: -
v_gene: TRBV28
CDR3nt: TGTGCCAGCCGGGGTAGCAATCAGCCCCAGCATTTT
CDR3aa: CASRGSNQPQHF

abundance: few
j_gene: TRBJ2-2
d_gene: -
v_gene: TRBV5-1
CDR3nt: TGCGCCAGCTTTGTAGAGAACACCGGGGAGCTGTTTTTT
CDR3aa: CASFVENTGELFF